This passage covers 19 T cell receptor beta chains from one sample sequenced in a study of cytomegalovirus exposure and HLA in healthy donors. 60 Vbeta and 13 Jbeta primers were used in PCR. Here immunoSEQ multiplex PCR was the method, and the copy in TCRdb shows in-frame clones only, minus some. Here the sample spans roughly 160,000 clones, 60% to 85% being singletons. Specimen: PBMCs. All receptors derive from a man aged 45 to 65 in good health and CMV-seropositive.

In the case of this clone: The junction does not match germline at one end; this may be a read error. This chain uses TRBV6-5 with TRBJ2-6; D is unclear. From germline, CDR1 is MNHEY and CDR2 SVGAGI. This CDR3 contains 13 residues. The CDR3 region is CASRYSGANVLTF. CDR3 sequence (DNA): TGTGCCAGCAGATACTCTGGGGCCAACGTCCTGACTTTC.

The V gene is TRBV5-1, the J gene TRBJ2-7; perhaps TRBD1 as D (6 bases). Trimming stripped 5 bases from V and 0 bases from J, with 15 bases between. Germline assignment: CDR1 SGHRS and CDR2 YFSETQ. CDR3 length equals 15 residues. The CDR3 DNA is TGCGCCAGCAGGGACGGGACACAATCCTCCTACGAGCAGTACTTC. Amino acids: CASRDGTQSSYEQYF.

This rearrangement joins TRBV5-1 to TRBJ2-1, with 8 bases aligning to TRBD2. CDR3 length: 12 residues. J lost 15 bases, V lost 3 bases, and 8 bases had no gene match. In germline, CDR1 is SGHRS, CDR2 YFSETQ. The CDR3 sequence: CASSSGLGRRFF. The CDR3 DNA sequence: TGCGCCAGCAGCTCGGGACTAGGCCGACGGTTCTTC. Variable domain in full (rest from reference TRBV5-1 and TRBJ2-1): KAGVTQTPRYLIKTRGQQVTLSCSPISGHRSVSWYQQTPGQGLQFLFEYFSETQRNKGNFPGRFSGRQFSNSRSEMNVSTLELGDSALYLCASSSGLGRRFFGPGTRLTVL.

A word on this clone: The same CDR3 is also encoded by other DNA sequences in this sample. This CDR3 is CASSVAGGNQPQHF. CDR3 sequence (DNA): TGTGCCAGCAGCGTAGCAGGGGGCAATCAGCCCCAGCATTTT. The chain uses TRBV9 and TRBJ1-5; weak D call: TRBD1 (6 bases). The CDR3 has 14 residues. Per the germline V gene, CDR1 is SGDLS and CDR2 is YYNGEE. Between the trimmed V and J ends, which lost 0 bases and 2 bases, there was a span of 6 bases. The whole variable domain, remainder taken from reference TRBV9 and TRBJ1-5, is DSGVTQTPKHLITATGQRVTLRCSPRSGDLSVYWYQQSLDQGLQFLIQYYNGEERAKGNILERFSAQQFPDLHSELNLSSLELGDSALYFCASSVAGGNQPQHFGDGTRLSIL.

The chain is built from TRBV5-1 and TRBJ1-5; D is unresolved. V was trimmed by 0 bases and J by 7 bases, leaving 5 bases between them. Germline V CDR1 and CDR2: SGHRS, YFSETQ. This CDR3 has 12 residues. Written as DNA, the CDR3 is TGCGCCAGCAGCTTGGATGGCCAGCCCCAGCATTTT. It specifies CASSLDGQPQHF.

V usage is TRBV6-5 and J usage is TRBJ1-2, with no clear D. CDR1 and CDR2 (germline): MNHEY, SVGAGI. The CDR3 contains 15 residues. V lost 2 bases and J lost 13, with 23 bases in between. The CDR3 sequence: CASSYNKAAGNMATF. The DNA for the CDR3 is TGTGCCAGCAGTTACAATAAAGCCGCGGGTAATATGGCCACCTTC.

The V call is TRBV9, the J call TRBJ1-5; D is perhaps TRBD1 (6 bases). CDR1 SGDLS and CDR2 YYNGEE come from the germline V gene. The CDR3 has 15 residues. The ends were cut back, 5 bases at V and 5 bases at J, with 17 bases in the middle. The CDR3 coding sequence is TGTGCCAGCAGTGCTGAATGGGGGCCTCATCAGCCCCAGCATTTT. Translating gives CASSAEWGPHQPQHF.

The chain has TRBV25-1 and TRBJ2-7; TRBD1 aligns across 9 bases. Trimming removed 2 bases from V and 12 bases from J; junction bases left unmatched: 5. The CDR3 covers 12 residues. Germline-derived CDR1 and CDR2 are MGHDK and SYGVNS. The CDR3 reads CASSEGTGSPYF. The CDR3 DNA sequence: TGTGCCAGCAGTGAAGGGACAGGGTCACCGTACTTC.

The chain carries TRBV6-5 and TRBJ2-1, with 8 bases matching TRBD1. This CDR3 is built from 15 residues. The V gene's germline CDR1 is MNHEY and CDR2 SVGAGI. V shed 4 bases, J shed 4 bases, and the junction held 6 bases outside the gene matches. This chain's CDR3 is CASSWDRKGYNEQFF. CDR3 coding DNA: TGTGCCAGCAGTTGGGACAGGAAGGGTTACAATGAGCAGTTCTTC.

The chain couples TRBV5-1 to TRBJ2-3, with TRBD1 identical over 7 bases. V gave up 4 bases and J gave up 4 bases; unmatched junction bases: 9. The CDR3 runs 15 residues. Germline CDR1 and CDR2: SGHRS and YFSETQ. The CDR3 loop is CASSLTGAAADTQYF. CDR3 DNA: TGCGCCAGCAGCCTCACAGGGGCGGCGGCAGATACGCAGTATTTT.

DNA of the CDR3: TGTGCCAGCAGTTTTGACAGGGGCGGGGGGACCCAGTACTTC. This encodes CASSFDRGGGTQYF. The gene calls are TRBV7-7 and TRBJ2-5, with a tentative D call TRBD1 (8 bases). V lost 6 bases to trimming and J lost 7 bases, with 18 bases between them. The CDR3 consists of 14 residues. CDR1 and CDR2 (germline): SSHAT, FNYEAQ (reference sequence).

This clone appeared a single time. The chain joins TRBV9 to TRBJ1-1; D is unclear. Germline V CDR1 and CDR2: SGDLS, YYNGEE. The length of the CDR3 is 17 residues. Between the trimmed V and J ends, which lost 0 bases and 5 bases, there was a span of 20 bases. CDR3 amino acids: CASSVEPEVVPGTEAFF. The CDR3 nucleotides are TGTGCCAGCAGCGTAGAACCCGAGGTGGTCCCGGGGACTGAAGCTTTCTTT.

The chain is built from TRBV4-3 and TRBJ1-4; 8 bases agree with TRBD1. V trimming: 1 base; J trimming: 9 bases; junction bases outside the gene matches: 10. Germline-derived CDR1 and CDR2 are LGHNA and YSLEER. The CDR3 covers 16 residues. The CDR3 nucleotides read TGCGCCAGCAGCCAAGTCGGAGGGACAGGCAGGCAAAAACTGTTTTTT. This gives the protein CASSQVGGTGRQKLFF.

The V gene is TRBV5-1, the J gene TRBJ2-2; D is ambiguous. The CDR3 spans 14 residues. Trimming removed 0 bases at V and 1 base at J, with 4 bases between. Per the germline V gene, CDR1 is SGHRS and CDR2 is YFSETQ. The CDR3 DNA reads as TGCGCCAGCAGCTTGGAGAGGAACACCGGGGAGCTGTTTTTT. Translation gives CASSLERNTGELFF. Drawing the rest from reference TRBV5-1 and TRBJ2-2, the complete variable domain is KAGVTQTPRYLIKTRGQQVTLSCSPISGHRSVSWYQQTPGQGLQFLFEYFSETQRNKGNFPGRFSGRQFSNSRSEMNVSTLELGDSALYLCASSLERNTGELFFGEGSRLTVL.

In regard to this clone: This specimen includes other DNA sequences encoding the same CDR3. The chain carries TRBV18 and TRBJ1-1, with D perhaps TRBD1 (6 bases). The ends were cut back, 3 bases at V and 1 base at J, with 12 bases in the middle. The CDR3 loop spans 15 amino acids. The germline V gene encodes CDR1 KGHSH and CDR2 LQKENI. The CDR3 here is CASSPPTGRNTEAFF. DNA for the CDR3: TGTGCCAGCTCACCCCCCACAGGGAGGAACACTGAAGCTTTCTTT.

V usage is TRBV11-2 and J usage is TRBJ2-1; 10 positions agree with TRBD1. This CDR3 has 15 residues. V shed 6 bases and J 8 bases; nucleotides not matched to a gene: 10. CDR1 SGHAT and CDR2 FQNNGV come from the germline V gene. In DNA form, the CDR3 reads TGTGCCAGCAGGCCGCCGGGACAGGGGAGGGATGAGCAGTTCTTC. Protein product: CASRPPGQGRDEQFF.

The sample holds a few counts of this clone. The chain uses TRBV19 and TRBJ1-5, with D uncertain. CDR3 size: 16 residues. The germline V gene has CDR1 LNHDA and CDR2 SQIVND (reference sequence). V lost 2 bases and J 0 bases, leaving 11 bases between the germline ends. CDR3: CASSIILVVSNQPQHF. Written as DNA, the CDR3 is TGTGCCAGTAGTATAATTTTGGTAGTTAGCAATCAGCCCCAGCATTTT.

The CDR3 spells CASSPRRAGGGEQYF. The CDR3 nucleotides read TGTGCCAGCAGTCCCCGCCGAGCGGGGGGGGGCGAGCAGTACTTC. V is TRBV28 and J is TRBJ2-7; 10 bases agree with TRBD2. After removal of 5 bases from V and 6 bases from J, the junction contained 10 bases not matched to a gene. The germline gives CDR1 MDHEN, CDR2 SYDVKM. This CDR3 region has 15 residues.

The chain has TRBV4-2 and TRBJ2-2; tentatively, D is TRBD1 (6 bases). V was pared by 1 base and J by 6 bases, with 15 bases between. Per the germline V gene, CDR1 is LGHNA and CDR2 is YNFKEQ. This CDR3 contains 16 residues. The CDR3 DNA sequence: TGTGCCAGCAGCCAAGGATTTGTGGGGGCCCCCGGGGAGCTGTTTTTT. This encodes CASSQGFVGAPGELFF.